These 16 T cell receptor beta chains were all obtained from the same sample, sequenced in a study of blood T cell repertoires in COVID-19. Produced via immunoSEQ multiplex PCR; TCRdb's table is partial and in-frame only. This sample has around 100,000 clones; about 80% occur once, and the top ten carry nearly 25%. The sequencing sample was made of peripheral blood. The origin of the receptors is a human donor in a cohort sampled during active COVID-19.

V is TRBV19 and J is TRBJ2-7; D unclear. CDR3 length equals 17 residues. CDR1 is LNHDA, CDR2 SQIVND, per germline (reference sequence). V was pared by 7 bases and J by 0 bases, with 22 bases between. The CDR3 sequence is CASTMTHMRFSSYEQYF. CDR3 sequence (DNA): TGTGCCAGTACCATGACGCACATGAGGTTCAGCTCCTACGAGCAGTACTTC.

The chain carries TRBV7-2 and TRBJ2-2; 9 nucleotides align to TRBD1. Trimming removed 4 bases from V and 9 bases from J; junction bases left unmatched: 9. The CDR3 loop spans 15 amino acids. Germline V lookup: CDR1 SGHTA, CDR2 FQGNSA. The CDR3 is CASSSAGQGNRELFF. The CDR3 DNA reads as TGTGCCAGCAGCTCTGCGGGACAGGGAAACAGGGAGCTGTTTTTT.

The chain is built from TRBV21-1 and TRBJ1-1. TRBV21-1 is a recognized pseudogene. CDR3 size: 21 residues. CDR3 protein: CASSKREGRPPRRDRGTEAFF. The CDR3 DNA sequence: TGTGCCAGCAGCAAACGAGAGGGCAGGCCCCCGCGAAGGGATAGAGGCACTGAAGCTTTCTTT.

The chain uses TRBV19 and TRBJ1-2; D ambiguous. Deletions cut 3 bases from V and 5 bases from J, with 10 bases between. The CDR3 sequence is 13 residues long. In germline, CDR1 is LNHDA, CDR2 SQIVND (reference sequence). In nucleotides, the CDR3 is TGTGCCAGTAGTATCCCCACGGGGTATGGCTACACCTTC. This gives the protein CASSIPTGYGYTF.

The chain couples TRBV11-2 to TRBJ2-5, with D tentatively TRBD2 (7 bases). Trimming removed 6 bases at V and 1 base at J, with 18 bases between. The CDR3 runs 16 residues. Germline CDR1 reads SGHAT; CDR2 reads FQNNGV. CDR3 sequence (DNA): TGTGCCAGCAGTCAACAGGGAGGGAAGGGCCAAGAGACCCAGTACTTC. Translated, it gives CASSQQGGKGQETQYF. The full variable domain, with the rest looked up from reference TRBV11-2 and TRBJ2-5, is EAGVAQSPRYKIIEKRQSVAFWCNPISGHATLYWYQQILGQGPKLLIQFQNNGVVDDSQLPKDRFSAERLKGVDSTLKIQPAKLEDSAVYLCASSQQGGKGQETQYFGPGTRLLVL.

This clone occurred a few times. This CDR3 reads CASKEGGQGASGYTF. In nucleotides, the CDR3 is TGTGCCAGTAAGGAGGGGGGACAGGGGGCGAGTGGCTACACCTTC. The chain employs TRBV19 and TRBJ1-2; 12 bases fit TRBD1. Trimming took 7 bases from V and 7 from J; bases not matched to a gene: 10. The CDR3 length is 15 residues. Germline V CDR1 and CDR2: LNHDA, SQIVND (reference sequence).

The V and J genes are TRBV5-1 and TRBJ2-3; weak D call: TRBD1 (5 bases). Germline lookup yields CDR1 SGHRS and CDR2 YFSETQ. Trimming removed 0 bases from V and 5 bases from J, with 13 bases in between. This CDR3 is built from 15 residues. The CDR3 DNA reads TGCGCCAGCAGCTTGGAGGGGAAATTCATAGATACGCAGTATTTT. This gives the protein CASSLEGKFIDTQYF.

The chain couples TRBV7-2 to TRBJ1-3, with 7 bases lining up with TRBD1. J gave up 0 bases and V 1 base, and 3 bases lay outside the gene matches. Germline V gives CDR1 SGHTA, CDR2 FQGNSA. The CDR3 spans 16 residues. As DNA, the CDR3 is TGTGCCAGCAGCTTAGGACAGGGATTCTCTGGAAACACCATATATTTT. Translating gives CASSLGQGFSGNTIYF.

This chain joins TRBV11-2 and TRBJ2-7; tentatively, D is TRBD1 (6 bases). CDR3 length equals 15 residues. V lost 1 base and J 3 bases, leaving 13 bases between the germline ends. In germline, CDR1 is SGHAT, CDR2 FQNNGV. DNA for the CDR3: TGTGCCAGCAGCTTAGGGGTAGGCAGGGGCTACGAGCAGTACTTC. The encoded protein is CASSLGVGRGYEQYF.

J is TRBJ2-3 and V is TRBV7-3; D is perhaps TRBD2 (5 bases). Germline V gene data show CDR1 as SGHTA and CDR2 as FQGTGA. Trimming cost V 4 bases and J 0 bases, with 8 bases left between them. The CDR3 runs to 14 residues. CDR3: CASSSRTSTDTQYF. For the CDR3, the DNA is TGTGCCAGCAGCTCCCGGACTAGCACAGATACGCAGTATTTT.

This sequence joins TRBV7-8 and TRBJ2-2; 7 bases agree with TRBD2. The CDR3 loop spans 16 amino acids. Germline V gives CDR1 SGHVS, CDR2 FQNEAQ. The J segment lost 6 bases and the V segment lost 1 base, leaving 8 bases of the junction unmatched. For the CDR3, the DNA is TGTGCCAGCAGCTTAGTTTCGAGCGGGACCGCCGGGGAGCTGTTTTTT. Its protein product is CASSLVSSGTAGELFF.

This clone was seen more than once but under ten times. This chain connects TRBV12-3 or TRBV12-4 to TRBJ1-1; TRBD1 might be the D (5 bases). V lost 7 bases, J lost 10 bases, and 16 bases lay in between. This CDR3 spans 12 amino acids. The CDR3 sequence is CASTFSGAGAFF. The DNA for the CDR3 is TGTGCCAGCACTTTCAGTGGGGCAGGAGCTTTCTTT.

This rearrangement joins TRBV29-1 to TRBJ1-5, with 10 bases matching TRBD1. Germline-derived CDR1 and CDR2 are SQVTM and ANQGSEA. The ends lost 4 bases at V and 6 bases at J; junction bases unmatched: 3. This CDR3 spans 13 amino acids. This CDR3 is CSVGQGAAQPQHF. CDR3 bases: TGCAGCGTTGGACAGGGGGCGGCTCAGCCCCAGCATTTT. The full variable domain, with the rest looked up from reference TRBV29-1 and TRBJ1-5, is SAVISQKPSRDICQRGTSLTIQCQVDSQVTMMFWYRQQPGQSLTLIATANQGSEATYESGFVIDKFPISRPNLTFSTLTVSNMSPEDSSIYLCSVGQGAAQPQHFGDGTRLSIL.

The chain uses TRBV3-1 (or the pseudogene TRBV3-2) and TRBJ1-3, with TRBD1 as a possible D gene (6 bases). V was shortened by 3 bases and J by 4 bases, with 13 bases between the two germline ends. Germline V gene lookup returns CDR1 LGHDT and CDR2 YNNKEL (reference sequence). This CDR3 is 15 amino acids long. The DNA of the CDR3 is TGTGCCAGCAGCCAGAGCGGGACAAGCGGAAACACCATATATTTT. It yields the protein CASSQSGTSGNTIYF.

This rearrangement joins TRBV12-2 to TRBJ2-5; the DNA was not used to check the table's D call, TRBD2. TRBV12-2 is marked as a pseudogene. This CDR3 has 17 residues. The CDR3 sequence: CASRYHREGDNQETQYF. The CDR3 DNA follows: TGTGCAAGTCGCTACCACAGGGAGGGAGATAACCAAGAGACCCAGTACTTC.

Remarks on this clone: One end of the junction does not line up with germline, which may come from a read error. The rearrangement uses TRBV7-8 and TRBJ2-3; 9 nucleotides agree with TRBD2. Germline V gene data show CDR1 as SGHVS and CDR2 as FQNEAQ. This CDR3 is built from 19 residues. The CDR3 protein is CASSLYARLSGGGADSQYF. The CDR3 nucleotides are TGTGCCAGCAGCCTCTACGCCCGCCTTAGCGGGGGTGGGGCAGATTCGCAGTATTTT. The full variable domain, in which reference TRBV7-8 and TRBJ2-3 provide the parts outside the CDR3, is GAGVSQSPRYKVAKRGQDVALRCDPISGHVSLFWYQQALGQGPEFLTYFQNEAQLDKSGLPSDRFFAERPEGSVSTLKIQRTQQEDSAVYLCASSLYARLSGGGADSQYFGPGTRLTVL.